This entry features one TCR beta chain sequence. Its matching antigen is unknown. Peripheral blood came from all dose cohorts at three timepoints. This sample stems from a study of OX40 agonist ivuxolimab in advanced cancers. Study-level points and caveats: A proportion of nonresponders additionally exhibited low normalized T-cell clonal expansion. Averaged across samples, CD8+ T cells carried more expanded clones than CD4+ did. Clonal expansion among partial responders at 0.1-3.0 mg/kg ranked near the lowest.

Trimming pared 5 bases from V and 8 bases from J, leaving 13 bases between. Germline assignment: CDR1 SEHNR and CDR2 FQNEAQ (reference sequence). The CDR3 is 13 amino acids. The assay was immunoSEQ multiplex PCR, and TCRdb's table has in-frame clones only and misses some. This sample has roughly 36,000 clones, with roughly 90% found just once. The sample was CD4+ or CD8+ T cells sorted from blood, taken in a trial of the OX40 agonist ivuxolimab. This chain uses TRBV7-9 with TRBJ2-1; D is unclear. This receptor was identified in an adult with an advanced solid tumor such as melanoma, head and neck, liver or kidney cancer. The CDR3 DNA follows: TGTGCCAGCAGCCACGGCGGAATGGATGAGCAGTTCTTC. The encoded protein is CASSHGGMDEQFF.